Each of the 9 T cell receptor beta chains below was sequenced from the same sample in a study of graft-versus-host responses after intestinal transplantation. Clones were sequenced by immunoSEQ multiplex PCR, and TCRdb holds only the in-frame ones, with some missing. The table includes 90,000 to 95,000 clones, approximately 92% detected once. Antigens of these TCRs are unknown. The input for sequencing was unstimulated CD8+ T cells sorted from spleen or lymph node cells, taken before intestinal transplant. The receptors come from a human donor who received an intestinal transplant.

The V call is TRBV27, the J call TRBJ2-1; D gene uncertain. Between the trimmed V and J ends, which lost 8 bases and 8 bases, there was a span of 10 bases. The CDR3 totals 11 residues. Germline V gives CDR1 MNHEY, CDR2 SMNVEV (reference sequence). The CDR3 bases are TGTGCCAGCGAGTTCGGGTATGAGCAGTTCTTC. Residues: CASEFGYEQFF.

The CDR3 DNA reads as TGTGCCTGGAGTCTGAACACCGCCGACTTCTATGGCTACACCTTC. The encoded protein is CAWSLNTADFYGYTF. The chain has TRBV30 and TRBJ1-2, with no clear D. The CDR3 totals 15 residues. Germline CDR1 is GTSNPN and CDR2 is SVGIG (reference sequence). The V and J ends lost 2 bases and 4 bases respectively, with 17 bases between them.

The CDR3 nucleotides are TGTGCCAGCAGTGAAGGGACAGGTTACAATGAGCAGTTCTTC. Its protein product is CASSEGTGYNEQFF. J is TRBJ2-1 and V is TRBV6-1; 7 bases fit TRBD1. CDR1 and CDR2 (germline): MNHNS, SASEGT. This CDR3 has 14 residues. V lost 1 base, J lost 4 bases, and 1 base stayed unmatched.

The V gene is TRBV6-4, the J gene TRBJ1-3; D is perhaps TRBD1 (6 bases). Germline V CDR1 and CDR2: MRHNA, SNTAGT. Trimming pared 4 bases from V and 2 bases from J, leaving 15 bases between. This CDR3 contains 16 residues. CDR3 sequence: CASSAKSGDTGNTIYF. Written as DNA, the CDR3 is TGTGCCAGCAGTGCCAAGTCAGGGGACACTGGAAACACCATATATTTT.

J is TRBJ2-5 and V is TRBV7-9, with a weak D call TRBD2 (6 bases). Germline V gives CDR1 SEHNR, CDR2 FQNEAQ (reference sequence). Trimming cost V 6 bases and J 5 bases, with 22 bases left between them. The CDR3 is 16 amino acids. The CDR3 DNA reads TGTGCCAGCAGATCTTCGACTAGTCGCGTGTGGGAGACCCAGTACTTC. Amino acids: CASRSSTSRVWETQYF.

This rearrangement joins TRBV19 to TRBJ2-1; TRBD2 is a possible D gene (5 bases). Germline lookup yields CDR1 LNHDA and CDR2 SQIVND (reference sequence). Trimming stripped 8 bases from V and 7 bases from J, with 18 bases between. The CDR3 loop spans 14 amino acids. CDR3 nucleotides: TGTGCCAGTGAGGACTCGCGCGCGCTTAATGAGCAGTTCTTC. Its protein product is CASEDSRALNEQFF.

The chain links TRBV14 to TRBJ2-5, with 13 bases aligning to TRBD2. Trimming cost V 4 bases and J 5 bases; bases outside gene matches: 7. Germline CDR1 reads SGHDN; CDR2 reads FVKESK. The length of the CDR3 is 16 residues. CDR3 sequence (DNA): TGTGCCAGCAGCCTAGGACTAGCGGGGGCCGGGGAGACCCAGTACTTC. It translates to CASSLGLAGAGETQYF.

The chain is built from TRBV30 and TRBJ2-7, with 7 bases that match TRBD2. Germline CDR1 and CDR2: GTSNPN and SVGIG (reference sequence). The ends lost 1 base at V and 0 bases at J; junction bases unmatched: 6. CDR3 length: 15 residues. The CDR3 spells CAWSDSGRASYEQYF. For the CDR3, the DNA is TGTGCCTGGAGTGATTCAGGGAGGGCCTCCTACGAGCAGTACTTC.

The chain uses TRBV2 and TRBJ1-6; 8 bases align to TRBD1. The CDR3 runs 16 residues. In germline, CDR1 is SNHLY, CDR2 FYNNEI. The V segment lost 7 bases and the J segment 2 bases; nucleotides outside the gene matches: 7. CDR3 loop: CASKVEQGAYNSPLHF. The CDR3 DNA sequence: TGTGCCAGCAAAGTGGAACAGGGGGCCTATAATTCACCCCTCCACTTT.